This entry describes one T cell receptor (beta chain). The antigen is unknown. The CDR3 consists of 19 residues. Germline CDR1 SNHLY, CDR2 FYNNEI. Trimming at V came to 5 bases and at J to 0 bases, leaving 9 bases not matched to a gene. The sample is drawn from a study of cytomegalovirus exposure and HLA in healthy donors. Overall study findings and caveats: The listing of 150 or so TCR beta chains classed them as cytomegalovirus-associated.

Clones were read by immunoSEQ multiplex PCR, and TCRdb kept only the in-frame ones, dropping some. Of over 45,000 clones detected, more than 80% appear once; the ten largest clones hold about 1.1%. The source is a man younger than 35 in good health and CMV-seronegative. Sequenced input: PBMCs. The gene calls are TRBV2 and TRBJ2-3; TRBD2 matches at 15 bases. The CDR3 DNA reads as TGTGCCAGCAGTTTTCCGGGACTAGCGGGAGGTTATAGCACAGATACGCAGTATTTT. The encoded protein is CASSFPGLAGGYSTDTQYF.